These T cell receptor beta chains were read from a single sample in a study of graft-versus-host responses after intestinal transplantation. No cognate antigen is known for these TCRs. Here immunoSEQ multiplex PCR was the method, and the copy in TCRdb shows in-frame clones only, minus some. There are 90,000 to 120,000 clones in the sample; approximately 88% occur only once, and around 0.76% lies in the top ten. The source material was unstimulated CD4+ T cells sorted from spleen or lymph node cells, sampled before transplant. These receptors originate from a human donor who was the organ donor for an intestinal transplant. CDR3s include the opening cysteine and the closing phenylalanine or tryptophan. Each record gives: J gene, D gene, V gene, clone size, CDR3 protein, CDR3 DNA. A D gene is named only where the DNA matches it firmly. Not every row has a clone size; where given, it reads once, few, many or a size class.

TRBJ1-4,-,TRBV11-3,few,CASSPRGEPGEKLFF,TGTGCCAGCAGCCCAAGGGGGGAACCGGGTGAAAAACTGTTTTTT
TRBJ2-1,TRBD1,TRBV18,-,CASSPRDSWGLGNEQFF,TGTGCCAGCTCACCAAGGGACAGTTGGGGGCTAGGCAATGAGCAGTTCTTC
TRBJ1-5,-,TRBV23-1,once,CASSQSSSGGQVNQPQHF,TGCGCCAGCAGTCAATCATCTTCTGGAGGCCAGGTAAATCAGCCCCAGCATTTT
TRBJ2-7,TRBD2,TRBV29-1,-,CSVMTSGVGEQYF,TGCAGCGTCATGACTAGCGGGGTAGGCGAGCAGTACTTC
TRBJ2-7,TRBD2,TRBV6-5,-,CASSYSSSGSYEQYF,TGTGCCAGCAGTTACTCCTCTAGCGGGAGCTACGAGCAGTACTTC
TRBJ2-2,-,TRBV7-6,-,CASSGGANTGELFF,TGTGCCAGCAGCGGGGGTGCTAACACCGGGGAGCTGTTTTTT
TRBJ1-2,TRBD1,TRBV5-4,-,CASSLAAIQGRLYGYTF,TGTGCCAGCAGCTTGGCCGCGATACAGGGGAGGCTCTATGGCTACACCTTC
TRBJ1-2,TRBD1,TRBV5-1,-,CASSLGQGQRTF,TGCGCCAGCAGCCTAGGACAGGGCCAGAGGACCTTC
TRBJ2-4,-,TRBV19,-,CASSPEHLEFRLAKNIQYF,TGTGCCAGTAGTCCCGAACATCTGGAATTCAGGTTAGCCAAAAACATTCAGTACTTC
TRBJ2-3,TRBD2,TRBV2,-,CASSEPFGLAGEQARPTDTQYF,TGTGCCAGCAGTGAGCCCTTCGGACTAGCGGGGGAGCAGGCCCGCCCCACAGATACGCAGTATTTT
TRBJ1-2,TRBD1,TRBV14,-,CASSQDLRTGPYGYTF,TGTGCCAGCAGCCAAGATCTAAGGACAGGGCCCTATGGCTACACCTTC
TRBJ2-3,TRBD2,TRBV7-6,-,CASSPTSGGFIGTQYF,TGTGCCAGCAGCCCGACTAGCGGGGGGTTTATAGGTACGCAGTATTTT
TRBJ1-2,-,TRBV29-1,-,CSVEDPRSYGYTF,TGCAGCGTTGAAGATCCCCGCAGCTATGGCTACACCTTC
TRBJ2-1,-,TRBV4-2,-,CASSQDQEPPEQFF,TGTGCCAGCAGCCAAGATCAGGAGCCACCAGAGCAGTTCTTC
TRBJ2-1,-,TRBV21-1,-,CAGWEGSEKTNEQFF,TGTGCCGGGTGGGAAGGTAGCGAGAAAACCAATGAGCAGTTCTTC
TRBJ2-5,TRBD2,TRBV11-3,-,CASSLVSSGTQETQYF,TGTGCCAGCAGCTTAGTTTCTAGCGGGACACAAGAGACCCAGTACTTC
TRBJ2-3,-,TRBV11-3,-,CASSPGRAADTQYF,TGTGCCAGCAGCCCTGGACGGGCCGCAGATACGCAGTATTTT
TRBJ2-2,-,TRBV4-2,once,CASSQGGQNTGELFF,TGTGCCAGCAGCCAAGGGGGACAGAACACCGGGGAGCTGTTTTTT
TRBJ1-2,-,TRBV11-2,-,CASSLDFGISYGYTF,TGTGCCAGCAGCTTAGATTTTGGGATTTCCTATGGCTACACCTTC
TRBJ2-3,-,TRBV2,-,CAGLPRETDTQYF,TGTGCCGGCCTCCCCCGGGAGACAGATACGCAGTATTTT
TRBJ1-2,-,TRBV6-5,-,CASGEGGGYTF,TGTGCCAGCGGTGAAGGGGGTGGCTACACCTTC
TRBJ2-4,-,TRBV6-5,-,CANLSGAEAKNIQYF,TGTGCCAACCTTTCGGGGGCGGAGGCCAAAAACATTCAGTACTTC
TRBJ2-1,-,TRBV6-6,-,CASRSQSSYNEQFF,TGTGCCAGCAGAAGTCAGAGCTCCTACAATGAGCAGTTCTTC
TRBJ1-3,-,TRBV11-3,-,CASSFLGGRGNTIYF,TGTGCCAGCAGCTTCCTGGGGGGTCGTGGAAACACCATATATTTT
TRBJ2-3,TRBD1,TRBV7-7,-,CASSLEPQPGTGTDTQYF,TGTGCCAGCAGCTTAGAGCCCCAACCCGGGACAGGCACAGATACGCAGTATTTT
TRBJ1-4,-,TRBV11-3,-,CASSSTNEKLFF,TGTGCCAGCAGCTCAACGAATGAAAAACTGTTTTTT
TRBJ1-1,-,TRBV20-1,-,CSASPKGAFF,TGCAGTGCTAGCCCTAAGGGAGCTTTCTTT
TRBJ1-5,-,TRBV6-5,once,CASSIGGWSNQPQHF,TGTGCCAGCAGTATAGGGGGTTGGAGCAATCAGCCCCAGCATTTT
TRBJ2-7,TRBD1,TRBV6-5,-,CASSPGTGGEQYF,TGTGCCAGCAGTCCAGGGACAGGGGGCGAGCAGTACTTC
TRBJ2-2,-,TRBV6-4,-,CASSDGGNWGSRDAGELFF,TGTGCCAGCAGTGACGGGGGCAATTGGGGCTCGAGGGACGCCGGGGAGCTGTTTTTT
TRBJ2-3,-,TRBV11-2,-,CASSPAAGTDTQYF,TGTGCCAGCAGCCCCGCAGCAGGCACAGATACGCAGTATTTT
TRBJ2-4,-,TRBV6-5,-,CASSSGSGIQYF,TGTGCCAGCAGTTCCGGGAGTGGCATTCAGTACTTC
TRBJ2-7,-,TRBV6-1,-,CASSRTHEQYF,TGTGCCAGCAGCAGAACGCACGAGCAGTACTTC
TRBJ1-2,-,TRBV4-1,-,CASSQAADYGYTF,TGCGCCAGCAGCCAAGCCGCGGACTATGGCTACACCTTC
TRBJ1-1,-,TRBV5-5,few,CASSLGRVNTEAFF,TGTGCCAGCAGCTTGGGCAGGGTGAACACTGAAGCTTTCTTT
TRBJ1-5,-,TRBV7-2,-,CASSSRLESEPQHF,TGTGCCAGCAGCTCGCGATTAGAATCAGAGCCCCAGCATTTT
TRBJ2-5,-,TRBV10-3,-,CAISGDTRQETQYF,TGTGCCATCAGTGGCGACACGAGGCAAGAGACCCAGTACTTC
TRBJ2-7,-,TRBV29-1,-,CSVRGALSYEQYF,TGCAGCGTGAGGGGGGCCCTCTCCTACGAGCAGTACTTC
TRBJ2-5,-,TRBV5-1,-,CASSLASGRYQETQYF,TGCGCCAGCAGCTTGGCCTCGGGCCGGTACCAAGAGACCCAGTACTTC
TRBJ2-2,TRBD1,TRBV6-6,-,CASRRGQGAIGELFF,TGTGCCAGCAGGCGCGGACAGGGGGCAATAGGGGAGCTGTTTTTT
TRBJ2-5,-,TRBV10-1,-,CASSVHPQETQYF,TGCGCCAGCAGTGTACACCCCCAAGAGACCCAGTACTTC
TRBJ1-1,-,TRBV30,-,CALQGGANTEAFF,TGTGCCTTGCAAGGGGGGGCGAACACTGAAGCTTTCTTT
TRBJ1-2,TRBD1,TRBV11-2,-,CASSTLPGQTNYGYTF,TGTGCCAGCAGCACCCTCCCGGGACAGACGAACTATGGCTACACCTTC
TRBJ2-5,-,TRBV5-1,-,CASSSGHQETQYF,TGCGCCAGCAGTTCCGGGCACCAAGAGACCCAGTACTTC
TRBJ2-5,TRBD2,TRBV5-1,-,CASSPYGTSGTAQYF,TGCGCCAGCAGCCCCTACGGGACTAGCGGGACGGCCCAGTACTTC
TRBJ2-7,TRBD2,TRBV15,once,CATKQGARGLAGGIGEQYF,TGTGCCACCAAACAGGGGGCCCGAGGACTAGCGGGAGGAATAGGCGAGCAGTACTTC